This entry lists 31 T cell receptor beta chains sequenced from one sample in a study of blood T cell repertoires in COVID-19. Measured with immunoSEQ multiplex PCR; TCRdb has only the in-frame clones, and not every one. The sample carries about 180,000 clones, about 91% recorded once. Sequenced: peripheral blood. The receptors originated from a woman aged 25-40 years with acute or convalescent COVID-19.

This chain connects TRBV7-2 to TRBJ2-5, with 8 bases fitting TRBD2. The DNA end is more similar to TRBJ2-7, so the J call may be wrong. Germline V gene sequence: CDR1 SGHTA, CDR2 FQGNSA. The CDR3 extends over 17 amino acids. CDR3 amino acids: CASSLKSTSGSSYEQYF. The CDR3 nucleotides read TGTGCCAGCAGCTTAAAGTCCACTAGCGGAAGCTCCTACGAGCAGTACTTC.

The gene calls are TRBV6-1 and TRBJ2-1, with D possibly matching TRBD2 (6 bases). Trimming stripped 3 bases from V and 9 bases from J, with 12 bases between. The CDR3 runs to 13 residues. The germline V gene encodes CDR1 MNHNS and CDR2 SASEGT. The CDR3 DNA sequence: TGTGCCAGCAGTGAGCGGGAATGGGGTGAGCAGTTCTTC. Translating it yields CASSEREWGEQFF.

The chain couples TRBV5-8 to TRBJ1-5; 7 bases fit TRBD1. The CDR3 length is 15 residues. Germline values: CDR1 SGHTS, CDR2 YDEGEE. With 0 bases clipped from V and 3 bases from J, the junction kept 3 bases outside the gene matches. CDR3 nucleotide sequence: TGTGCCAGCAGCTTGGAGGGGGCCCCCAATCAGCCCCAGCATTTT. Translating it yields CASSLEGAPNQPQHF.

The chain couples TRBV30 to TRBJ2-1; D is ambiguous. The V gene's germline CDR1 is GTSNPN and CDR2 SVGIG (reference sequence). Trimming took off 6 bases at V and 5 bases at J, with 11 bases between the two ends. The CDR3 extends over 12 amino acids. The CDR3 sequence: CACLSNNNEQFF. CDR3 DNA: TGTGCCTGTCTGAGTAATAACAATGAGCAGTTCTTC.

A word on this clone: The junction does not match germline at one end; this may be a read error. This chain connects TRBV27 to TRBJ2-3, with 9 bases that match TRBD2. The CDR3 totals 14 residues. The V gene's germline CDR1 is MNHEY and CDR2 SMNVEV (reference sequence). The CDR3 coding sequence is TGTGCCAGCACTTTAGCGGGAGCGGCAGATACGCAGTATTTT. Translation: CASTLAGAADTQYF.

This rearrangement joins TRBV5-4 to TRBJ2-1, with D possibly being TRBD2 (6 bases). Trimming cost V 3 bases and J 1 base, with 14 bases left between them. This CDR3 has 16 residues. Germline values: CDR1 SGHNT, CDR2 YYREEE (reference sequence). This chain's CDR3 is CASSSGGGGSYNEQFF. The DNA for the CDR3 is TGTGCCAGCAGCTCTGGGGGAGGAGGGTCCTACAATGAGCAGTTCTTC.

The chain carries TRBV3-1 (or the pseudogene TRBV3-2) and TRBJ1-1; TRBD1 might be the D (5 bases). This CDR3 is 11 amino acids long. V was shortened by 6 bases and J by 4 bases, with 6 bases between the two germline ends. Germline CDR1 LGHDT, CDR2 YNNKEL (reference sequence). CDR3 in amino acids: CASRDSTEAFF. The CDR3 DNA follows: TGTGCCAGCAGAGACAGCACTGAAGCTTTCTTT.

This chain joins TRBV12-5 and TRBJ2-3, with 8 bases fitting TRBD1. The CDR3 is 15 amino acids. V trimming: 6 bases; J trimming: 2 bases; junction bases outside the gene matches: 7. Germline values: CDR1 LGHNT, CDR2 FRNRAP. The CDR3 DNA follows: TGTGCTAGTGGCCCGGGACAGGTGATCACAGATACGCAGTATTTT. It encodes CASGPGQVITDTQYF.

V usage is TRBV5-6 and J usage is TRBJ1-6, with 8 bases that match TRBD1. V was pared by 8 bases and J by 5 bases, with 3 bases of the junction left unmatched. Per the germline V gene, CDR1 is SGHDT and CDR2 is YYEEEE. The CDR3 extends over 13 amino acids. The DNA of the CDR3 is TGTGCCAGAGAGGACAGGGATAATTCACCCCTCCACTTT. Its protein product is CAREDRDNSPLHF.

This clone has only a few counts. CDR3 sequence reads: CASSLEVGGGQFF. The CDR3 nucleotides read TGCGCCAGCAGCTTGGAAGTCGGCGGGGGGCAGTTCTTC. The genes are TRBV5-1 and TRBJ2-1; 7 bases fit TRBD2. Looked up from germline, CDR1 is SGHRS and CDR2 is YFSETQ. The length of the CDR3 is 13 residues. V shed 0 bases and J 12 bases; nucleotides not matched to a gene: 6.

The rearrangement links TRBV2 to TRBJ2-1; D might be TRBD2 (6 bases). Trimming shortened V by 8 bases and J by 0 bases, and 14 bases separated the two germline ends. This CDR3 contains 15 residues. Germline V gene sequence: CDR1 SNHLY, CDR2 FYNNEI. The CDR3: CASASAPSSYNEQFF. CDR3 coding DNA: TGTGCCAGCGCTAGCGCACCGAGCTCCTACAATGAGCAGTTCTTC.

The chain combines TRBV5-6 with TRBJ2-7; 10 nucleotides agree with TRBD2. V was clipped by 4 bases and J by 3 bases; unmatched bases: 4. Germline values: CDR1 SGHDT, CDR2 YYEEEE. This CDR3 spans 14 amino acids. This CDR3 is CASSKGLAVYEQYF. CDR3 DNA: TGTGCCAGCAGCAAAGGACTAGCGGTCTACGAGCAGTACTTC.

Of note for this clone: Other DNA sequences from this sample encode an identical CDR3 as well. Here the CDR3 reads CASSLDSSYNEQFF. CDR3 DNA sequence: TGTGCCAGCAGCTTAGACAGCTCCTACAATGAGCAGTTCTTC. This chain links TRBV11-3 with TRBJ2-1; D is unclear. CDR1 is SGHNT, CDR2 YENEEA, per germline. The V and J ends lost 0 bases and 0 bases respectively, with 3 bases between them. The CDR3 is 14 residues long.

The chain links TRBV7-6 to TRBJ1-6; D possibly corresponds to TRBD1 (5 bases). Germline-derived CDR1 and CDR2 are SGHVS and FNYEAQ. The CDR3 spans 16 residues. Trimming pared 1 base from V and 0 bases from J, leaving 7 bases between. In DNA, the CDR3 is TGTGCCAGCAGCTTAGAAGACAGCTCCTATAATTCACCCCTCCACTTT. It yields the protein CASSLEDSSYNSPLHF.

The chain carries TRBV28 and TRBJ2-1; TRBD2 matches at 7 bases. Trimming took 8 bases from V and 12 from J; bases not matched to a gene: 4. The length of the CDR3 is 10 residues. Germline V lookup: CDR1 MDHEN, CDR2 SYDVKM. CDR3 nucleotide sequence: TGTGCCAGCGGGGGGGTAGGGCAGTTCTTC. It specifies CASGGVGQFF.

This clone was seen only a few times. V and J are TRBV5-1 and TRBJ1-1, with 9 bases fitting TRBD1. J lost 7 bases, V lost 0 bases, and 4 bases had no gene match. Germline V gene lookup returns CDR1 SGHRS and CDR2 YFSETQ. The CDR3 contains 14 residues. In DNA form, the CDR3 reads TGCGCCAGCAGCTTGGTTGGACAGGGGCGTGAAGCTTTCTTT. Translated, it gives CASSLVGQGREAFF.

The CDR3 DNA is TGTGCCACCAGCAGAGGGGGGCTTGCTTACGAGCAGTACTTC. Encoded protein: CATSRGGLAYEQYF. The rearrangement uses TRBV15 and TRBJ2-7; tentative D call: TRBD1 (6 bases). V was shortened by 1 base and J by 4 bases, with 11 bases between the two germline ends. The CDR3 contains 14 residues. Germline V CDR1 and CDR2: LNHNV, YYDKDF (reference sequence).

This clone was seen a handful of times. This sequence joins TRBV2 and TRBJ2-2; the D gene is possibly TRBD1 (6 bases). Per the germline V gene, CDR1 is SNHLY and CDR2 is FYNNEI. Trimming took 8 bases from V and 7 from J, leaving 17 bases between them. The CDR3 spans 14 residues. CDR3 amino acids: CASSPGQLNGELFF. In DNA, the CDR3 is TGTGCCAGCTCCCCCGGACAGTTAAACGGGGAGCTGTTTTTT.

The CDR3 region has the DNA TGCGCCAGCAGCTCGCAATCAGGGGGTTACAATGAGCAGTTCTTC. This sequence encodes CASSSQSGGYNEQFF. The V gene is TRBV5-1, the J gene TRBJ2-1, with 7 bases lining up with TRBD1. Germline values: CDR1 SGHRS, CDR2 YFSETQ. V trimming: 3 bases; J trimming: 4 bases; junction bases outside the gene matches: 7. This CDR3 comprises 15 residues.

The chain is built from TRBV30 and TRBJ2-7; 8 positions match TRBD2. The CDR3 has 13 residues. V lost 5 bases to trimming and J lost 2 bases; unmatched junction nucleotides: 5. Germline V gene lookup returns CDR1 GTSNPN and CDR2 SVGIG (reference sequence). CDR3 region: CAWSSGGAYEQYF. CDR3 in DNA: TGTGCCTGGTCCTCGGGAGGGGCCTACGAGCAGTACTTC.

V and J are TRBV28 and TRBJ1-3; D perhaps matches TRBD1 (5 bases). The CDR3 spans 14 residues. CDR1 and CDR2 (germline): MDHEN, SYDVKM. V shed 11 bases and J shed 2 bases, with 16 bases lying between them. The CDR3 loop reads CASSRDRAGNTIYF. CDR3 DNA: TGTGCCTCGAGCAGGGATAGAGCTGGAAACACCATATATTTT.

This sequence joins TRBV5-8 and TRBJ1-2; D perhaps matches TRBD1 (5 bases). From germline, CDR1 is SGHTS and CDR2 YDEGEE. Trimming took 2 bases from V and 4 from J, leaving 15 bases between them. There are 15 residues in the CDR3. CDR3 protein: CASSLGAAVGYGYTF. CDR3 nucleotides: TGTGCCAGCAGCTTAGGGGCCGCGGTCGGCTATGGCTACACCTTC.

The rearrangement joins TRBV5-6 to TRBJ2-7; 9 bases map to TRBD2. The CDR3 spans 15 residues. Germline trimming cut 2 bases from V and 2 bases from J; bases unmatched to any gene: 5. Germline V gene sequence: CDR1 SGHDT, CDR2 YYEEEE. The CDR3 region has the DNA TGTGCCAGCAGCTTTCTGGCGGGAGGGACCTACGAGCAGTACTTC. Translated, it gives CASSFLAGGTYEQYF.

Here the CDR3 reads CASIGTAATNTEAFF. The CDR3 region has the DNA TGTGCCAGCATTGGGACAGCAGCCACCAACACTGAAGCTTTCTTT. The V and J genes are TRBV2 and TRBJ1-1; TRBD1 agrees at 7 bases. In germline, CDR1 is SNHLY, CDR2 FYNNEI. CDR3 length equals 15 residues. The V gene end was trimmed by 7 bases and the J gene end by 2 bases; junction bases not matched to a gene: 10.

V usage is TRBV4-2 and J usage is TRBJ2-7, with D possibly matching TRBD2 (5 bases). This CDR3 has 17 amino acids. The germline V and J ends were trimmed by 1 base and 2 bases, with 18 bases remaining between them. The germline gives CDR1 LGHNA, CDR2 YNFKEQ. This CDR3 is CASSQGGTYVGTYEQYF. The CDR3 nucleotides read TGTGCCAGCAGCCAAGGTGGCACATATGTCGGGACCTACGAGCAGTACTTC.

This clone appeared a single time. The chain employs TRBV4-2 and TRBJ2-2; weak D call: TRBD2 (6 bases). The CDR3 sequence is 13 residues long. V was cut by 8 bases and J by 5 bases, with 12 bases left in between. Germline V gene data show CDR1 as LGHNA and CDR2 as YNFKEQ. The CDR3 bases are TGTGCCAGCTTGCAGCGGGCAACCGGGGAGCTGTTTTTT. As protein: CASLQRATGELFF.

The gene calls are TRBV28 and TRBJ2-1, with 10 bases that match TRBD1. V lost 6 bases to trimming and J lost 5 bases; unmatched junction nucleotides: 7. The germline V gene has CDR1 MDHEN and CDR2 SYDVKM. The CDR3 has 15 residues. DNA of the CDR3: TGTGCCAGCAGAGTCGGGACAGGGGTGAACAATGAGCAGTTCTTC. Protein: CASRVGTGVNNEQFF.

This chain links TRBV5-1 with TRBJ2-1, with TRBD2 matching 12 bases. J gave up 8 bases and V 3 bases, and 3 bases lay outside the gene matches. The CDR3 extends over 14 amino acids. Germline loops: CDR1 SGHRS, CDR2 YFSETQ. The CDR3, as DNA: TGCGCCAGCAGCTCACTAGCGGGAGGTCATGAGCAGTTCTTC. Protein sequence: CASSSLAGGHEQFF.

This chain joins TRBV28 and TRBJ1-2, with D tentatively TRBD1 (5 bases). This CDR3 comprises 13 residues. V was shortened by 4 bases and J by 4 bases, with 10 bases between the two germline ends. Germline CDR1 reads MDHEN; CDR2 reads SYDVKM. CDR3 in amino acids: CASSSPGGYGYTF. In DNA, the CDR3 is TGTGCCAGCAGTTCACCCGGGGGCTATGGCTACACCTTC.

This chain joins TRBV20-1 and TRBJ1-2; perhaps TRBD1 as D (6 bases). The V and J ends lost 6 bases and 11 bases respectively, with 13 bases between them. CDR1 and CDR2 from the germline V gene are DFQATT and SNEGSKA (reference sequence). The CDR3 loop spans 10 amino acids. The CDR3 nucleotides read TGCAGTGCCCTGGACAGTCTATACACCTTC. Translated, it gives CSALDSLYTF.

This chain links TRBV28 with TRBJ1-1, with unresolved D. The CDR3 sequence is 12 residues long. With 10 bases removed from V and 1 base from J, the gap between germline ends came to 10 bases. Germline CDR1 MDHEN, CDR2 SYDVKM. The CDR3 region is CAISPGNTEAFF. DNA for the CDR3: TGTGCCATATCGCCCGGGAACACTGAAGCTTTCTTT.